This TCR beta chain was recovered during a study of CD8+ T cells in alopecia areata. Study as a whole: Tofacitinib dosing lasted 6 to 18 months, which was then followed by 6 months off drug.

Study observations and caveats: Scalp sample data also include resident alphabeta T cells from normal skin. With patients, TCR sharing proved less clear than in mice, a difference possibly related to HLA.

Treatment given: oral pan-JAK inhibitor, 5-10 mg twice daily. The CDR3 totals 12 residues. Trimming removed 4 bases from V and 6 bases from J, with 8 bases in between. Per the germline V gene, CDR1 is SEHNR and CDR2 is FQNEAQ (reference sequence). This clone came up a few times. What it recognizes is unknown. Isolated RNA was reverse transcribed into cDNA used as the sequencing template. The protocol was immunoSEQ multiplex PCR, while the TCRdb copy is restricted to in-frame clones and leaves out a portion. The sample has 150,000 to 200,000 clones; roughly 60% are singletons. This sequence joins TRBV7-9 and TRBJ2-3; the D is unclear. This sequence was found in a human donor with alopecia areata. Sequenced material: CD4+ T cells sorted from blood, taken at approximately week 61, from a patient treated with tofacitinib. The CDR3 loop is CASSSNFDTQYF. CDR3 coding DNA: TGTGCCAGCAGCTCCAACTTCGATACGCAGTATTTT.